This record concerns one T cell receptor beta chain sequence. Germline is not matched at one junction end, which may reflect a read error. The sample originates from a study of technical replicates of blood from four donors. CDR1 is MNHNY and CDR2 is SVGAGI in the germline V gene (reference sequence). This CDR3 spans 15 amino acids. Sequenced by immunoSEQ multiplex PCR; TCRdb stores in-frame clones only, minus some. The sample has nearly 80,000 clones; around 90% are singletons. The rearrangement links TRBV6-6 to TRBJ2-1; 8 bases line up with TRBD1. The sequence came from a human donor in good health. The sample was T cells isolated from PBMCs. The CDR3 nucleotides are TGTGCCAACAGTCGGACAGGGAGCTCCTACAATGAGCAGTTCTTC. Translating it yields CANSRTGSSYNEQFF.